A single sample gave rise to the 20 T cell receptor beta chains below, sequenced in a study of Graves' ophthalmopathy and Graves' hyperthyroidism. Amplified material comprised TCR beta CDR3 regions derived from RNA transcripts. A first-round RT-PCR used HTBI primers, followed by a second-round multiplex PCR. TCRdb re-derived calls from the multiplex PCR reads in MiXCR, one entry per CDR3 protein. The sample records hundreds of thousands of distinct CDR3 sequences, about 38% being singletons. Sequencing was done on a sample of peripheral blood. Receptors were obtained from an adult man with Graves' ophthalmopathy.

In this sample, this clonotype turned up many times. The V call is TRBV25-1, the J call TRBJ1-3, with D hard to call. The germline gives CDR1 MGHDK, CDR2 SYGVNS. V lost 4 bases and J 1 base, leaving 8 bases between the germline ends. The CDR3 runs 14 residues. The CDR3 DNA sequence: TGTGCCAGCAGTGTACTCGGGTCTGGAAACACCATATATTTT. It translates to CASSVLGSGNTIYF.

On this clonotype itself: A much larger clone lies a single base off, so this may be a read error. The chain carries TRBV12-3 or TRBV12-4 and TRBJ2-7, with D possibly being TRBD1 (5 bases). Trimming stripped 7 bases from V and 4 bases from J, with 20 bases between. The CDR3 runs to 15 residues. In DNA form, the CDR3 reads TGTGCCAGCACGAGACGACAGAGCGCCCAATACGAGCAGTACTTC. Amino acids: CASTRRQSAQYEQYF.

In regard to this clonotype: One base away lies a much larger clone, so this may be a sequencing read error. In this CDR3 the conserved last residue, phenylalanine or tryptophan, is missing, so a read error is likely. V usage is TRBV7-9 and J usage is TRBJ2-7; no clear D. This CDR3 is 12 amino acids long. The V end lost 3 bases, the J end lost 4 bases, and 7 bases lay between the germline ends. CDR1 SEHNR and CDR2 FQNEAQ come from the germline V gene (reference sequence). The CDR3 DNA sequence: TGTGCCAGCAGCTTTTCGCCATACGAGCAGTACTCC. Protein product: CASSFSPYEQYS.

At least ten counts were recorded for this clonotype. CDR3 loop: CASSLSSGNEKLFF. The CDR3 DNA follows: TGCGCCAGCAGCTTGTCCAGTGGAAATGAAAAACTGTTTTTT. The chain combines TRBV5-1 with TRBJ1-4; D is uncertain. Germline V CDR1 and CDR2: SGHRS, YFSETQ. V dropped 1 base and J dropped 5 bases, with 9 bases sitting between them. This CDR3 is built from 14 residues.

V usage is TRBV7-9 and J usage is TRBJ2-1, with D perhaps TRBD1 (6 bases). The V end was cut by 4 bases, the J end by 13 bases, with 29 bases between. Germline values: CDR1 SEHNR, CDR2 FQNEAQ (reference sequence). This CDR3 has 17 residues. The CDR3 nucleotides are TGTGCCAGCAGCTCCCGACGAGGACAGCTGAGGGCCGGTGAACAGTTCTTC. Amino acid sequence: CASSSRRGQLRAGEQFF.

The CDR3 reads CAISVGFRGGEKLFF. The CDR3 nucleotides are TGTGCCATCAGTGTGGGGTTCAGGGGAGGTGAAAAACTGTTTTTT. V is TRBV10-3 and J is TRBJ1-4, with D perhaps TRBD1 (6 bases). Trimming removed 4 bases at V and 7 bases at J, with 16 bases between. This CDR3 spans 15 amino acids. Germline-derived CDR1 and CDR2 are ENHRY and SYGVKD.

The genes are TRBV25-1 and TRBJ1-6; D is uncertain. Germline assignment: CDR1 MGHDK and CDR2 SYGVNS. The ends were cut back, 8 bases at V and 7 bases at J, with 12 bases in the middle. The CDR3 is made up of 13 amino acids. CDR3 in amino acids: CASQEAGNSPLHF. CDR3 bases: TGTGCCAGCCAAGAGGCTGGAAATTCACCCCTCCACTTT.

About this clonotype itself: It may be a read error: a sequence one base away is much more abundant. V usage is TRBV11-2 and J usage is TRBJ2-7, with D unresolved. V was shortened by 3 bases and J by 2 bases, with 8 bases between the two germline ends. CDR1 is SGHAT and CDR2 is FQNNGV in the germline V gene. This CDR3 has 13 residues. In DNA, the CDR3 is TGTGCCAGCAGCTTTGATCTACCCTACGAGCAGTACTTC. Translated, it gives CASSFDLPYEQYF.

The sample holds many counts of this clonotype. The J gene is TRBJ2-6, the V gene TRBV7-2; perhaps TRBD1 as D (6 bases). The germline gives CDR1 SGHTA, CDR2 FQGNSA. This CDR3 region has 16 residues. The germline V and J ends were trimmed by 2 bases and 2 bases, with 10 bases remaining between them. The CDR3 coding sequence is TGTGCCAGCAGCTTATTTGGGGGCACTGGGGCCAACGTCCTGACTTTC. It codes for CASSLFGGTGANVLTF.

The chain has TRBV20-1 and TRBJ2-7; 7 bases are a match to TRBD2. The V gene's germline CDR1 is DFQATT and CDR2 SNEGSKA (reference sequence). J was trimmed by 7 bases and V by 1 base; bases with no gene match: 7. The CDR3 spans 13 residues. For the CDR3, the DNA is TGCAGTGCTAGAGGGGGCGGGAGAAGTGAGCAGTACTTC. Protein: CSARGGGRSEQYF.

This clonotype occurred many times. V and J are TRBV7-8 and TRBJ2-5; TRBD2 matches 9 bases. The J segment lost 5 bases and the V segment lost 3 bases, leaving 10 bases of the junction unmatched. Germline V lookup: CDR1 SGHVS, CDR2 FQNEAQ. This CDR3 has 16 residues. CDR3 sequence reads: CASSFGGGRAEETQYF. CDR3 nucleotide sequence: TGTGCCAGCAGCTTCGGTGGCGGGAGGGCCGAGGAGACCCAGTACTTC. The variable domain in full, with the rest retrieved from reference TRBV7-8 and TRBJ2-5, is GAGVSQSPRYKVAKRGQDVALRCDPISGHVSLFWYQQALGQGPEFLTYFQNEAQLDKSGLPSDRFFAERPEGSVSTLKIQRTQQEDSAVYLCASSFGGGRAEETQYFGPGTRLLVL.

This clonotype was counted at least ten times. One end of the junction is discordant with germline, which a read error may explain. This rearrangement joins TRBV12-3 or TRBV12-4 to TRBJ1-3, with unresolved D. The CDR3 is 13 amino acids. In nucleotides, the CDR3 is TGTGCCAGCAGCTTAGGCGGCGGAAACACCATATATTTT. Protein sequence: CASSLGGGNTIYF.

V is TRBV25-1 and J is TRBJ2-7, with D hard to call. The germline CDR1 and CDR2 sequences are MGHDK and SYGVNS. This CDR3 region has 11 residues. V lost 6 bases, J lost 6 bases, and 9 bases lay in between. This CDR3 reads CASRKAGEQYF. CDR3 in DNA: TGTGCCAGCAGGAAGGCAGGCGAGCAGTACTTC.

In the case of this clonotype: At one boundary the junction diverges from the germline segment, which might be a read error. The chain links TRBV5-1 to TRBJ2-5, with TRBD2 as a possible D gene (5 bases). Germline V CDR1 and CDR2: SGHRS, YFSETQ. The CDR3 loop spans 14 amino acids. CDR3 DNA sequence: TGCGCCAGCAGCAACCAGGTCGGGGTGGAGACCCGGTACTTC. Encoded protein: CASSNQVGVETRYF.

The chain couples TRBV15 to TRBJ2-7; D possibly matches TRBD1 or TRBD2 (5 bases each). The V and J ends lost 6 bases and 7 bases respectively, with 16 bases between them. Germline values: CDR1 LNHNV, CDR2 YYDKDF (reference sequence). The CDR3 is made up of 13 amino acids. The CDR3 bases are TGTGCCACCAGGGACGGGGACGTGTTAGAGCAGTACTTC. Protein sequence: CATRDGDVLEQYF.

This clonotype was recorded at least ten times. The chain joins TRBV7-2 to TRBJ2-5, with a weak D call TRBD1 (5 bases). This CDR3 is built from 15 residues. The V gene's germline CDR1 is SGHTA and CDR2 FQGNSA. The germline V and J ends were trimmed by 0 bases and 5 bases, with 13 bases remaining between them. CDR3: CASSLAGWGGETQYF. DNA of the CDR3: TGTGCCAGCAGCTTAGCGGGATGGGGCGGTGAGACCCAGTACTTC.

The sample holds many counts of this clonotype. This sequence joins TRBV6-2 or TRBV6-3 and TRBJ2-7; D not resolved. Germline V gene lookup returns CDR1 MNHEY and CDR2 SVGEGT. V shed 6 bases and J shed 7 bases, with 13 bases lying between them. This CDR3 has 12 amino acids. The CDR3 spells CASSGRSVEQYF. The CDR3 DNA sequence: TGTGCCAGCAGCGGTCGGTCGGTAGAGCAGTACTTC.

This clonotype was observed a single time. This chain uses TRBV7-9 with TRBJ2-7; D is unresolved. The DNA matches TRBJ2-1 better at its end, which makes the J call doubtful. The CDR3 contains 11 residues. From germline, CDR1 is SEHNR and CDR2 FQNEAQ (reference sequence). CDR3 residues: CASSSGDEQFF. The CDR3 nucleotides are TGTGCCAGCAGCAGTGGGGATGAGCAGTTCTTC.

This clonotype was seen a few times. The chain carries TRBV20-1 and TRBJ1-3; 11 bases map to TRBD1. Germline V gene lookup returns CDR1 DFQATT and CDR2 SNEGSKA (reference sequence). V dropped 5 bases and J dropped 0; count of bases not matched to a gene: 9. The CDR3 totals 17 residues. CDR3 DNA sequence: TGCAGTGCTTCCTCCGGGACAGGGGGGAGCTCTGGAAACACCATATATTTT. This sequence encodes CSASSGTGGSSGNTIYF.

This clonotype was counted between two and nine times. V and J are TRBV12-3 or TRBV12-4 and TRBJ2-7; TRBD2 aligns across 7 bases. After removal of 3 bases from V and 5 bases from J, the junction contained 7 bases not matched to a gene. This CDR3 contains 14 residues. This CDR3 reads CASSLGGGNHEQYF. The CDR3 DNA is TGTGCCAGCAGTTTGGGGGGGGGTAACCACGAGCAGTACTTC.